Shown below are 4 T cell receptor beta chains from a single sample sequenced in a study of shared clonotypes between healthy human individuals. Clones were sequenced by immunoSEQ multiplex PCR, and TCRdb holds only the in-frame ones, with some missing. The data contain about 2.4 million clones, around nine tenths of them singletons. Material: naive CD4+ T cells sorted from blood. Specified subset: CD45RA+ positively selected. All receptors come from a man younger than 35 in good health.

The gene calls are TRBV11-3 and TRBJ2-5; maybe TRBD1 (7 bases). The V gene lost 5 bases and the J gene lost 4 bases, with 17 bases spanning the gap. The germline CDR1 and CDR2 sequences are SGHNT and YENEEA. This CDR3 is built from 15 residues. CDR3 region: CASSPGGLATETQYF. For the CDR3, the DNA is TGTGCCAGCAGCCCAGGGGGGCTAGCGACAGAGACCCAGTACTTC.

The V gene is TRBV4-3, the J gene TRBJ2-6; D call uncertain. Germline CDR1 is LGHNA and CDR2 is YSLEER. The CDR3 spans 19 residues. Trimming stripped 0 bases from V and 0 bases from J, with 15 bases between. CDR3 in DNA: TGCGCCAGCAGCCAAGAGGGAAGAGGCTGGTTCTCTGGGGCCAACGTCCTGACTTTC. Encoded protein: CASSQEGRGWFSGANVLTF.

This chain uses TRBV7-9 with TRBJ1-6; TRBD1 agrees at 7 bases. The CDR3 extends over 12 amino acids. Trimming removed 8 bases from V and 7 bases from J; junction bases left unmatched: 2. Germline CDR1 is SEHNR and CDR2 is FQNEAQ (reference sequence). The CDR3 sequence is CASGTENSPLHF. CDR3 DNA sequence: TGTGCCAGCGGGACAGAGAATTCACCCCTCCACTTT.

V and J are TRBV5-4 and TRBJ2-2; D ambiguous. Germline V gene lookup returns CDR1 SGHNT and CDR2 YYREEE (reference sequence). CDR3 length: 13 residues. V dropped 5 bases and J dropped 1 base, with 6 bases sitting between them. The chain's CDR3 is CASRSKNTGELFF. The CDR3 bases are TGTGCCAGCAGGTCAAAGAACACCGGGGAGCTGTTTTTT.